These 10 T cell receptor beta chains were all obtained from the same sample, sequenced in a study of T cell responses to AZD1222 COVID-19 vaccine. TCRdb's table, derived via immunoSEQ multiplex PCR, lists solely in-frame clones and lacks some. Of approximately 150,000 clones listed, around 88% are singletons. The sequenced sample was peripheral blood, obtained on day 0 of MenACWY control vaccination. Receptor source: an adult in good health.

The gene calls are TRBV7-2 and TRBJ2-3, with unresolved D. V was clipped by 6 bases and J by 5 bases, with 9 bases between them. Germline assignment: CDR1 SGHTA and CDR2 FQGNSA. The CDR3 consists of 12 residues. CDR3 DNA: TGTGCCAGCAGTACCCCTGTAGATACGCAGTATTTT. Its protein is CASSTPVDTQYF.

The chain uses TRBV30 and TRBJ2-2; TRBD1 aligns across 8 bases. CDR1 is GTSNPN, CDR2 SVGIG, per germline (reference sequence). V shed 2 bases, J shed 3 bases, and the junction held 5 bases outside the gene matches. This CDR3 spans 15 amino acids. Here the CDR3 reads CAWSPSDRDTGELFF. The DNA for the CDR3 is TGTGCCTGGAGTCCTTCGGACAGGGACACCGGGGAGCTGTTTTTT. The variable domain in full, completed from reference TRBV30 and TRBJ2-2, reads SQTIHQWPATLVQPVGSPLSLECTVEGTSNPNLYWYRQAAGRGLQLLFYSVGIGQISSEVPQNLSASRPQDRQFILSSKKLLLSDSGFYLCAWSPSDRDTGELFFGEGSRLTVL.

This chain joins TRBV4-2 and TRBJ1-5; possible D gene TRBD1, 6 bases. Germline V CDR1 and CDR2: LGHNA, YNFKEQ. CDR3 length: 18 residues. The ends were cut back, 3 bases at V and 1 base at J, with 19 bases in the middle. The CDR3 DNA sequence: TGTGCCAGCAGCCATTTACAGGGAAAGGATGGCAGCAATCAGCCCCAGCATTTT. It specifies CASSHLQGKDGSNQPQHF.

This rearrangement joins TRBV3-1 (or the pseudogene TRBV3-2) to TRBJ2-1; TRBD1 matches 7 bases. The CDR3 loop spans 12 amino acids. Germline loops: CDR1 LGHDT, CDR2 YNNKEL (reference sequence). Trimming took 3 bases from V and 14 from J; bases not matched to a gene: 7. The CDR3 protein is CASSQGDRAKFF. The CDR3 DNA is TGTGCCAGCAGCCAGGGAGACAGGGCTAAGTTCTTC.

J is TRBJ2-1 and V is TRBV18; TRBD2 agrees at 15 bases. Per germline, CDR1 KGHSH and CDR2 LQKENI. CDR3 length equals 15 residues. The trim removed 2 bases at V and 8 bases at J, leaving 1 base unmatched. The CDR3 loop is CASSPGLAGGHEQFF. The CDR3, as DNA: TGTGCCAGCTCACCAGGACTAGCGGGAGGGCATGAGCAGTTCTTC.

This clone was counted once. The chain recombines TRBV6-2 or TRBV6-3 with TRBJ1-1; 7 nucleotides match TRBD1. The length of the CDR3 is 14 residues. The V and J ends lost 5 bases and 7 bases, in that order; junction bases with no gene match: 10. Germline V CDR1 and CDR2: MNHEY, SVGEGT. CDR3 region: CASSRGGVVGEAFF. For the CDR3, the DNA is TGTGCCAGCAGTCGAGGGGGCGTCGTGGGTGAAGCTTTCTTT.

This clone has just one count. The chain combines TRBV28 with TRBJ2-7, with D unresolved. This CDR3 is 13 amino acids long. Between the trimmed V and J ends, which lost 6 bases and 4 bases, there was a span of 13 bases. The V gene's germline CDR1 is MDHEN and CDR2 SYDVKM. The CDR3 protein is CASSLAPQYEQYF. The CDR3, as DNA: TGTGCCAGCAGCCTTGCACCCCAGTACGAGCAGTACTTC.

V gene TRBV19 combines with J gene TRBJ2-5; D may match TRBD1 or TRBD2 (5 bases each). V lost 7 bases and J lost 5, with 8 bases in between. The CDR3 is made up of 11 amino acids. Germline CDR1 is LNHDA and CDR2 is SQIVND (reference sequence). CDR3 sequence: CASMGEETQYF. CDR3 bases: TGTGCCAGTATGGGGGAGGAGACCCAGTACTTC.

This rearrangement joins TRBV6-1 to TRBJ1-1, with D possibly matching TRBD1 (6 bases). The ends were cut back, 2 bases at V and 3 bases at J, with 10 bases in the middle. This CDR3 is 14 amino acids long. In germline, CDR1 is MNHNS, CDR2 SASEGT. CDR3 bases: TGTGCCAGCAGTGAACACAGGGTGGACACTGAAGCTTTCTTT. Translated: CASSEHRVDTEAFF.

CDR3 sequence reads: CASSVVQGETQYF. CDR3 in DNA: TGTGCCAGCAGCGTAGTCCAGGGAGAGACCCAGTACTTC. V gene TRBV9 combines with J gene TRBJ2-5; D may be TRBD1 (5 bases). CDR3 length: 13 residues. Germline CDR1 reads SGDLS; CDR2 reads YYNGEE. V was clipped by 0 bases and J by 4 bases, with 7 bases between them.